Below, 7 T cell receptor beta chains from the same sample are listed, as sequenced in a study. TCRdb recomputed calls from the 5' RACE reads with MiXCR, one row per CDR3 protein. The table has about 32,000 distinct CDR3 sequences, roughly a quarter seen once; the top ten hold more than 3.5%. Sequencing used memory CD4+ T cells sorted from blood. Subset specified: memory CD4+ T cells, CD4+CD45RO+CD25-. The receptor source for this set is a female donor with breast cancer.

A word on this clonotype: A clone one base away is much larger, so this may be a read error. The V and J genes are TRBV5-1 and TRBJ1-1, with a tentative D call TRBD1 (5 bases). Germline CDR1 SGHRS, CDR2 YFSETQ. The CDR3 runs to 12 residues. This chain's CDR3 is CASSGAPTETFF. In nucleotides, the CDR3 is TGCGCCAGCAGCGGGGCACCCACTGAAACTTTCTTT. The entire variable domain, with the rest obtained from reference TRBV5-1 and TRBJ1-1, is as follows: KAGVTQTPRYLIKTRGQQVTLSCSPISGHRSVSWYQQTPGQGLQFLFEYFSETQRNKGNFPGRFSGRQFSNSRSEMNVSTLELGDSALYLCASSGAPTETFFGQGTRLTVV.

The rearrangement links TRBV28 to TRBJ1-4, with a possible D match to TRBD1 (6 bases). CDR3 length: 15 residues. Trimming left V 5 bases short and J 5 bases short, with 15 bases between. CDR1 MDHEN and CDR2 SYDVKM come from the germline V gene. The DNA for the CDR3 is TGTGCCAGCAGTCCCGGGGACACAAAGAATGAAAAACTGTTTTTT. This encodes CASSPGDTKNEKLFF.

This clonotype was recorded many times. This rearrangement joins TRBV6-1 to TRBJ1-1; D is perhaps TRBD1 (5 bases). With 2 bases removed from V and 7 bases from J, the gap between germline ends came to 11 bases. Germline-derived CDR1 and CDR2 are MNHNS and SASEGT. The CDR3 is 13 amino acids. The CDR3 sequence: CASSEIGADEAFF. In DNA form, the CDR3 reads TGTGCCAGCAGTGAAATAGGGGCAGATGAAGCTTTCTTT.

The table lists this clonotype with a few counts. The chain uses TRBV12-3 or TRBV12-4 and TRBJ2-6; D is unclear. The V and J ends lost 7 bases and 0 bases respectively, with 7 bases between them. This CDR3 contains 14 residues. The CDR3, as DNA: TGTGCCAGCACATGGTTCTCTGGGGCCAACGTCCTGACTTTC. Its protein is CASTWFSGANVLTF.

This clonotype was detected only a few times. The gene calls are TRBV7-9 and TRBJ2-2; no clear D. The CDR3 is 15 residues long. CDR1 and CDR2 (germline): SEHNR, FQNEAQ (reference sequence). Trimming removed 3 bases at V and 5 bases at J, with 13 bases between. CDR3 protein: CASSFELDGTGELFF. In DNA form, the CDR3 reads TGTGCCAGCAGCTTTGAGTTAGACGGGACCGGGGAGCTGTTTTTT.

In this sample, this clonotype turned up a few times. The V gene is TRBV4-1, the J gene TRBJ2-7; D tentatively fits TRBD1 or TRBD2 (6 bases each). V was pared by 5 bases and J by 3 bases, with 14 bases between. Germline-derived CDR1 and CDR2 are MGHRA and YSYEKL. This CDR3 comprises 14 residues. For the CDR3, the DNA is TGCGCCAGCAGCTCCCGGGGGCAGGACTACGAGCAGTACTTC. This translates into CASSSRGQDYEQYF.

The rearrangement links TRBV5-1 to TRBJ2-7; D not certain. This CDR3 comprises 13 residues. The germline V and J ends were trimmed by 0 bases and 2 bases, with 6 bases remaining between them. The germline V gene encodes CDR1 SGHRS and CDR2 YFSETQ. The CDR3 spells CASSLDVTYEQYF. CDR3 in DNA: TGCGCCAGCAGCTTGGACGTGACCTACGAGCAGTACTTC.